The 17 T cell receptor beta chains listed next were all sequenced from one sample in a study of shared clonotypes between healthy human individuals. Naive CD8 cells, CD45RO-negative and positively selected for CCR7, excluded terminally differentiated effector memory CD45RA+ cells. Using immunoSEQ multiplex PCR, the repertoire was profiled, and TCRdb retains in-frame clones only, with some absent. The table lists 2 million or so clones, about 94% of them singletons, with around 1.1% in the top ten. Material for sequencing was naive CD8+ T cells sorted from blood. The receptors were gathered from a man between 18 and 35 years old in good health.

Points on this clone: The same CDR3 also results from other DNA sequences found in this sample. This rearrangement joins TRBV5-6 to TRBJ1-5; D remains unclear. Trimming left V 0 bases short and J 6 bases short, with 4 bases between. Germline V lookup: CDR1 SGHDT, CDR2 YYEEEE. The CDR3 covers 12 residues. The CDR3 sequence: CASSLGVQPQHF. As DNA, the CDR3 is TGTGCCAGCAGCTTGGGCGTTCAGCCCCAGCATTTT. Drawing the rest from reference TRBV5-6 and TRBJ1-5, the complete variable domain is DAGVTQSPTHLIKTRGQQVTLRCSPKSGHDTVSWYQQALGQGPQFIFQYYEEEERQRGNFPDRFSGHQFPNYSSELNVNALLLGDSALYLCASSLGVQPQHFGDGTRLSIL.

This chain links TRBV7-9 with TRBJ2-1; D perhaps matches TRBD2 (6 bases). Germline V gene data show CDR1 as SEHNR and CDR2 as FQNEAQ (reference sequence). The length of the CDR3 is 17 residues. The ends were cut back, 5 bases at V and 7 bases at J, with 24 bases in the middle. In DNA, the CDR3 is TGTGCCAGCAGCGCCCAAGGGTCAGGAGATAGCGGTAATGAGCAGTTCTTC. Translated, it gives CASSAQGSGDSGNEQFF. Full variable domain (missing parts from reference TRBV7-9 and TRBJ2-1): DTGVSQNPRHKITKRGQNVTFRCDPISEHNRLYWYRQTLGQGPEFLTYFQNEAQLEKSRLLSDRFSAERPKGSFSTLEIQRTEQGDSAMYLCASSAQGSGDSGNEQFFGPGTRLTVL.

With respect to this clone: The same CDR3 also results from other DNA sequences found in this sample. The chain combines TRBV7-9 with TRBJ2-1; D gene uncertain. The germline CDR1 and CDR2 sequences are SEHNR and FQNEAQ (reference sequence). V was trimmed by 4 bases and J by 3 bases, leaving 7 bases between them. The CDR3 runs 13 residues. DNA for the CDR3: TGTGCCAGCAGCTCGGACGGCTACAATGAGCAGTTCTTC. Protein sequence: CASSSDGYNEQFF.

Here the CDR3 DNA reads TGTGCCAGCAGCGTAGCGGGACAGGGGGCTGGCGAGCAGTACTTC. It is translated as CASSVAGQGAGEQYF. This chain joins TRBV9 and TRBJ2-7; 12 bases agree with TRBD1. The trim removed 0 bases at V and 6 bases at J, leaving 4 bases unmatched. The CDR3 loop spans 15 amino acids. Germline lookup yields CDR1 SGDLS and CDR2 YYNGEE.

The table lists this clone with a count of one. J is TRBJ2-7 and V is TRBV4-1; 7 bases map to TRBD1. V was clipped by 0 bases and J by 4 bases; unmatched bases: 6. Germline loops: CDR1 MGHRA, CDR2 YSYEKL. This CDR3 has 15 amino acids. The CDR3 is CASSQDLGTAYEQYF. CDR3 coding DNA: TGCGCCAGCAGCCAAGATTTGGGGACAGCGTACGAGCAGTACTTC.

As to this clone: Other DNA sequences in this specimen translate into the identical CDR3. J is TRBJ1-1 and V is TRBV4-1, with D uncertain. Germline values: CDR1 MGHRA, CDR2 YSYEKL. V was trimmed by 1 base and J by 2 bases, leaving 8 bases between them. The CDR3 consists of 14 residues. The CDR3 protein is CASSQVGLNTEAFF. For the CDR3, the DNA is TGCGCCAGCAGCCAAGTAGGACTAAACACTGAAGCTTTCTTT.

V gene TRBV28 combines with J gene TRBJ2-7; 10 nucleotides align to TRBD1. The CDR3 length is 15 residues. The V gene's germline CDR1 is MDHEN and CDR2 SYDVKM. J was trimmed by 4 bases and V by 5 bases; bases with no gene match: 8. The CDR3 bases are TGTGCCAGCAGTGATTCCGGGACAGGGGTGTACGAGCAGTACTTC. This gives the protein CASSDSGTGVYEQYF.

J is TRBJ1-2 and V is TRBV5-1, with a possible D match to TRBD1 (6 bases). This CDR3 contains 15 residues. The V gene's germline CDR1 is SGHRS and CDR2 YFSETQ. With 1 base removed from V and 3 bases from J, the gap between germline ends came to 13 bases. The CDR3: CASSLTSGGDYGYTF. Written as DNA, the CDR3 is TGCGCCAGCAGCTTGACTTCGGGGGGCGACTATGGCTACACCTTC.

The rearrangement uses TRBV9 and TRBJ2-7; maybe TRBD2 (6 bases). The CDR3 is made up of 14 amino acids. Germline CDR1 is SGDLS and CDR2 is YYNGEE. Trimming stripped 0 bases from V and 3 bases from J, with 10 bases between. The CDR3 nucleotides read TGTGCCAGCAGCGTAGAGTGGCGGGACTACGAGCAGTACTTC. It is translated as CASSVEWRDYEQYF. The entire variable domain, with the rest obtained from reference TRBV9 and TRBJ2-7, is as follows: DSGVTQTPKHLITATGQRVTLRCSPRSGDLSVYWYQQSLDQGLQFLIQYYNGEERAKGNILERFSAQQFPDLHSELNLSSLELGDSALYFCASSVEWRDYEQYFGPGTRLTVT.

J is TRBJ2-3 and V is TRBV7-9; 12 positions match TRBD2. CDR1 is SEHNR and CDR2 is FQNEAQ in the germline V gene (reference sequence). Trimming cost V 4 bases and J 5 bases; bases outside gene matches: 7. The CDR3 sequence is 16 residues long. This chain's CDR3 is CASSSRLAGVVDTQYF. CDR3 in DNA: TGTGCCAGCAGCTCGAGACTAGCGGGAGTGGTAGATACGCAGTATTTT.

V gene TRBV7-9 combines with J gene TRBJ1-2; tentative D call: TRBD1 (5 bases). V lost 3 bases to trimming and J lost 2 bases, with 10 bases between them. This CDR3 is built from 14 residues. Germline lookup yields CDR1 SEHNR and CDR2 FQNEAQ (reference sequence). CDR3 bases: TGTGCCAGCAGCTTTGGCTGGACAAACTATGGCTACACCTTC. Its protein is CASSFGWTNYGYTF.

CDR3 coding DNA: TGTGCCAGCAGCTTAGGGGAACTAGCGGGTGCCGCCTACAATGAGCAGTTCTTC. Its translation is CASSLGELAGAAYNEQFF. V and J are TRBV7-9 and TRBJ2-1; 9 bases agree with TRBD2. Trimming removed 1 base from V and 2 bases from J; junction bases left unmatched: 9. The CDR3 spans 18 residues. CDR1 and CDR2 from the germline V gene are SEHNR and FQNEAQ (reference sequence).

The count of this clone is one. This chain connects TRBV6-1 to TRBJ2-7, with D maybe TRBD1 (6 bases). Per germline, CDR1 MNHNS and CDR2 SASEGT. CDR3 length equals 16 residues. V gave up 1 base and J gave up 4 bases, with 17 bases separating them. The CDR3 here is CASSEVGADSIYEQYF. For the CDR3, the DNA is TGTGCCAGCAGTGAAGTGGGAGCGGACAGTATATACGAGCAGTACTTC.

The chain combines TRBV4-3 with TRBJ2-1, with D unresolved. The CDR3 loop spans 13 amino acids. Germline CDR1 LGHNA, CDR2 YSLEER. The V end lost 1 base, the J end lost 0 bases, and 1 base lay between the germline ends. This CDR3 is CASSQASYNEQFF. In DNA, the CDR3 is TGCGCCAGCAGCCAAGCCTCCTACAATGAGCAGTTCTTC.

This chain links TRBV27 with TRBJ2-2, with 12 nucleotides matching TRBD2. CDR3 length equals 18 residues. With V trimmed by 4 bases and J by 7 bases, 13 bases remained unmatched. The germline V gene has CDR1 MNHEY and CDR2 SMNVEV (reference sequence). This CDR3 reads CASSSRISSGRANGELFF. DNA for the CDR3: TGTGCCAGCAGTTCCCGGATTTCTAGCGGGAGGGCTAACGGGGAGCTGTTTTTT.

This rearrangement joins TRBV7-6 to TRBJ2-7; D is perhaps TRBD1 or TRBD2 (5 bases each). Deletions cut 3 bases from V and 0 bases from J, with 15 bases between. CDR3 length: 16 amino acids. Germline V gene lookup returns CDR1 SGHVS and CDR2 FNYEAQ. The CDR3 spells CASSLASIGDSYEQYF. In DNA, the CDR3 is TGTGCCAGCAGCTTGGCTAGCATAGGGGACTCCTACGAGCAGTACTTC.

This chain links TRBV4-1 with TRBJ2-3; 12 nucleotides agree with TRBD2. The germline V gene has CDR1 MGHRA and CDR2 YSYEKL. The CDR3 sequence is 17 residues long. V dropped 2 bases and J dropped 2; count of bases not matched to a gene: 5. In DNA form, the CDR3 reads TGCGCCAGCAGCCAACCACTAGCGGGGGGTGACACAGATACGCAGTATTTT. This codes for CASSQPLAGGDTDTQYF.